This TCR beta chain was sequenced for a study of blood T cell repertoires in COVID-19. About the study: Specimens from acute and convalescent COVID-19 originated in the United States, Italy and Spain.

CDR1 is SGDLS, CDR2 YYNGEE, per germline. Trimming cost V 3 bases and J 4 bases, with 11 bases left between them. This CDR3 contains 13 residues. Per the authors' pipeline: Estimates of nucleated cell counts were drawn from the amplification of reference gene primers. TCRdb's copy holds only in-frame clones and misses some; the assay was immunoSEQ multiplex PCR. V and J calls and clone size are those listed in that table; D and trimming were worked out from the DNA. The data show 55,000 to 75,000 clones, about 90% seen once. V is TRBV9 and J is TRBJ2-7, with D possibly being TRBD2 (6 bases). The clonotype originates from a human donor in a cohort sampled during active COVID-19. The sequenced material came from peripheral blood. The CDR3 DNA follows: TGTGCCAGCAGCGCGGGGGACTCTTACGAGCAGTACTTC. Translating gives CASSAGDSYEQYF.